The 24 T cell receptor beta chains below all came from one sample that was sequenced in a study of OX40 agonist ivuxolimab in advanced cancers. The data were produced by immunoSEQ multiplex PCR, yet TCRdb's version contains in-frame clones alone and is incomplete. The data contain more than 60,000 clones, over 75% of them singletons. The sequencing here drew on CD4+ or CD8+ T cells sorted from blood, taken in a trial of the OX40 agonist ivuxolimab. The source is an adult with an advanced solid tumor such as melanoma, head and neck, liver or kidney cancer.

The chain employs TRBV7-2 and TRBJ1-1, with 9 bases lining up with TRBD1. The CDR3 has 14 amino acids. V shed 4 bases, J shed 4 bases, and the junction held 4 bases outside the gene matches. Per germline, CDR1 SGHTA and CDR2 FQGNSA. CDR3 residues: CASSYGTGSTEAFF. CDR3 nucleotides: TGTGCCAGCAGCTATGGGACAGGGTCCACTGAAGCTTTCTTT.

V and J are TRBV5-4 and TRBJ2-7; no definite D call. CDR3 length equals 14 residues. The germline CDR1 and CDR2 sequences are SGHNT and YYREEE (reference sequence). The V and J ends lost 0 bases and 0 bases respectively, with 7 bases between them. The CDR3 region is CASSLVDSSYEQYF. CDR3 nucleotide sequence: TGTGCCAGCAGCTTGGTGGATAGCTCCTACGAGCAGTACTTC.

This clone appeared a single time. V and J are TRBV5-4 and TRBJ1-1; D is undetermined. The CDR3 length is 16 residues. Trimming took 0 bases from V and 0 from J, leaving 12 bases between them. Per germline, CDR1 SGHNT and CDR2 YYREEE (reference sequence). CDR3 in amino acids: CASSLVVPGLNTEAFF. As DNA, the CDR3 is TGTGCCAGCAGCTTGGTAGTCCCGGGGTTGAACACTGAAGCTTTCTTT.

This rearrangement joins TRBV4-1 to TRBJ1-5; 7 bases line up with TRBD1. The CDR3 has 18 amino acids. Germline CDR1 MGHRA, CDR2 YSYEKL. With V trimmed by 3 bases and J by 0 bases, 11 bases remained unmatched. CDR3 sequence (DNA): TGCGCCAGCAGCCACCCCCCGGCGACAGGGAATAGCAATCAGCCCCAGCATTTT. The encoded protein is CASSHPPATGNSNQPQHF.

The genes are TRBV9 and TRBJ1-6; 10 bases align to TRBD1. The trim removed 3 bases at V and 10 bases at J, leaving 10 bases unmatched. CDR1 and CDR2 from the germline V gene are SGDLS and YYNGEE. There are 16 residues in the CDR3. Here the CDR3 reads CASSARQGAKASPLHF. The CDR3 bases are TGTGCCAGCAGCGCCCGACAGGGGGCGAAGGCATCACCCCTCCACTTT. The variable domain in full, with the rest retrieved from reference TRBV9 and TRBJ1-6, is DSGVTQTPKHLITATGQRVTLRCSPRSGDLSVYWYQQSLDQGLQFLIQYYNGEERAKGNILERFSAQQFPDLHSELNLSSLELGDSALYFCASSARQGAKASPLHFGNGTRLTVT.

The genes are TRBV10-3 and TRBJ2-7; D perhaps matches TRBD1 (8 bases). The germline V gene encodes CDR1 ENHRY and CDR2 SYGVKD. V was shortened by 4 bases and J by 3 bases, with 13 bases between the two germline ends. The CDR3 sequence is 14 residues long. Here the CDR3 reads CAISGGGTGYEQYF. The DNA for the CDR3 is TGTGCCATCAGTGGGGGAGGGACAGGCTACGAGCAGTACTTC.

The rearrangement joins TRBV4-2 to TRBJ2-7, with a tentative D call TRBD2 (5 bases). The V gene's germline CDR1 is LGHNA and CDR2 YNFKEQ. The V gene lost 1 base and the J gene lost 2 bases, with 15 bases spanning the gap. The CDR3 extends over 16 amino acids. CDR3 nucleotides: TGTGCCAGCAGCCAAGGGCATGGTGCGGGCCCCTACGAGCAGTACTTC. Translated: CASSQGHGAGPYEQYF.

This chain links TRBV6-5 with TRBJ2-3; D perhaps matches TRBD2 (5 bases). V was cut by 0 bases and J by 6 bases, with 13 bases left in between. The CDR3 is 15 amino acids. The V gene's germline CDR1 is MNHEY and CDR2 SVGAGI. This CDR3 reads CASSYSGGLRDTQYF. The CDR3 region has the DNA TGTGCCAGCAGTTACTCGGGCGGGCTCCGGGATACGCAGTATTTT.

The J gene is TRBJ2-3, the V gene TRBV7-9, with 7 nucleotides matching TRBD2. Germline-derived CDR1 and CDR2 are SEHNR and FQNEAQ (reference sequence). V was pared by 4 bases and J by 1 base, with 2 bases of the junction left unmatched. This CDR3 is 14 amino acids long. CDR3 loop: CASSSLAGTDTQYF. In DNA form, the CDR3 reads TGTGCCAGCAGCTCCCTAGCGGGCACAGATACGCAGTATTTT. The entire variable domain, with the rest obtained from reference TRBV7-9 and TRBJ2-3, is as follows: DTGVSQNPRHKITKRGQNVTFRCDPISEHNRLYWYRQTLGQGPEFLTYFQNEAQLEKSRLLSDRFSAERPKGSFSTLEIQRTEQGDSAMYLCASSSLAGTDTQYFGPGTRLTVL.

The rearrangement joins TRBV5-1 to TRBJ1-3, with TRBD1 as a possible D gene (5 bases). Trimming shortened V by 5 bases and J by 0 bases, and 12 bases separated the two germline ends. The CDR3 runs 15 residues. CDR1 and CDR2 from the germline V gene are SGHRS and YFSETQ. CDR3: CASRFDRNSGNTIYF. The CDR3 DNA sequence: TGCGCCAGCAGATTTGACAGAAACTCTGGAAACACCATATATTTT. Looking up the rest from reference TRBV5-1 and TRBJ1-3 gives the full variable domain: KAGVTQTPRYLIKTRGQQVTLSCSPISGHRSVSWYQQTPGQGLQFLFEYFSETQRNKGNFPGRFSGRQFSNSRSEMNVSTLELGDSALYLCASRFDRNSGNTIYFGEGSWLTVV.

The J gene is TRBJ1-1, the V gene TRBV7-9; no clear D gene. V lost 2 bases to trimming and J lost 5 bases, with 6 bases between them. This CDR3 spans 12 amino acids. Per germline, CDR1 SEHNR and CDR2 FQNEAQ (reference sequence). The CDR3 nucleotides are TGTGCCAGCAGCTTAATGCGGACTGAAGCTTTCTTT. Its translation: CASSLMRTEAFF.

This sequence joins TRBV30 and TRBJ1-5; weak D call: TRBD1 (5 bases). The V and J ends lost 5 bases and 5 bases respectively, with 10 bases between them. CDR3 length: 12 residues. Germline loops: CDR1 GTSNPN, CDR2 SVGIG (reference sequence). The CDR3: CAWGTWDQPQHF. CDR3 coding DNA: TGTGCCTGGGGGACCTGGGATCAGCCCCAGCATTTT. Together with reference TRBV30 and TRBJ1-5, the CDR3 gives the full variable domain: SQTIHQWPATLVQPVGSPLSLECTVEGTSNPNLYWYRQAAGRGLQLLFYSVGIGQISSEVPQNLSASRPQDRQFILSSKKLLLSDSGFYLCAWGTWDQPQHFGDGTRLSIL.

The J gene is TRBJ2-5, the V gene TRBV9, with D uncertain. V shed 0 bases and J shed 4 bases, with 4 bases lying between them. The length of the CDR3 is 12 residues. Germline V gene data show CDR1 as SGDLS and CDR2 as YYNGEE. The CDR3 reads CASSVGGETQYF. The CDR3 DNA follows: TGTGCCAGCAGCGTAGGCGGAGAGACCCAGTACTTC.

V gene TRBV7-2 combines with J gene TRBJ2-7; TRBD2 matches at 13 bases. J was trimmed by 5 bases and V by 1 base; bases with no gene match: 14. Germline loops: CDR1 SGHTA, CDR2 FQGNSA. This CDR3 has 19 residues. For the CDR3, the DNA is TGTGCCAGCAGCTTAGGAGCCTGGAGACTAGCGGGGGGTACCCACGAGCAGTACTTC. Encoded protein: CASSLGAWRLAGGTHEQYF.

The V call is TRBV6-4, the J call TRBJ2-3, with D maybe TRBD2 (6 bases). Germline assignment: CDR1 MRHNA and CDR2 SNTAGT. Trimming stripped 0 bases from V and 12 bases from J, with 13 bases between. CDR3 length: 13 amino acids. CDR3 amino acids: CASSDSNRGLQYF. The DNA of the CDR3 is TGTGCCAGCAGTGACTCGAACCGGGGACTTCAGTATTTT.

J is TRBJ2-3 and V is TRBV5-6; 9 positions agree with TRBD1. Germline V gene sequence: CDR1 SGHDT, CDR2 YYEEEE. The CDR3 consists of 13 residues. The V and J ends lost 4 bases and 5 bases, in that order; junction bases with no gene match: 2. Written as DNA, the CDR3 is TGTGCCAGCAGCAGACAGGGGGGAGATACGCAGTATTTT. Translating it yields CASSRQGGDTQYF.

There are a few counts of this clone. This chain uses TRBV14 with TRBJ1-3; D call uncertain. CDR1 is SGHDN and CDR2 is FVKESK in the germline V gene. Trimming shortened V by 1 base and J by 7 bases, and 5 bases separated the two germline ends. This CDR3 has 12 amino acids. CDR3 loop: CASSQGGNTIYF. CDR3 coding DNA: TGTGCCAGCAGCCAAGGCGGCAACACCATATATTTT. The full variable domain, rest sourced from reference TRBV14 and TRBJ1-3, is EAGVTQFPSHSVIEKGQTVTLRCDPISGHDNLYWYRRVMGKEIKFLLHFVKESKQDESGMPNNRFLAERTGGTYSTLKVQPAELEDSGVYFCASSQGGNTIYFGEGSWLTVV.

J is TRBJ1-3 and V is TRBV21-1; TRBD1, as called in the table, went unchecked against the DNA. TRBV21-1 is a known pseudogene. The CDR3 consists of 17 residues. CDR3 region: CASSSGLTEIPGNTIYF. CDR3 DNA: TGTGCCAGCAGTTCTGGGCTAACCGAAATCCCTGGAAACACCATATATTTT.

This CDR3 reads CATSRDVGVGREKLFF. Here the CDR3 DNA reads TGTGCCACCAGCAGAGATGTAGGGGTTGGGAGGGAAAAACTGTTTTTT. The rearrangement links TRBV15 to TRBJ1-4; D possibly corresponds to TRBD1 (5 bases). Germline V gives CDR1 LNHNV, CDR2 YYDKDF (reference sequence). V was shortened by 0 bases and J by 8 bases, with 16 bases between the two germline ends. This CDR3 has 16 amino acids.

This clone was observed a few times. J is TRBJ1-6 and V is TRBV7-6; D gene ambiguous. Trimming took 0 bases from V and 7 from J, leaving 7 bases between them. This CDR3 comprises 14 residues. Germline V lookup: CDR1 SGHVS, CDR2 FNYEAQ. CDR3 bases: TGTGCCAGCAGCTTAGCAGGACCCAATTCACCCCTCCACTTT. This sequence encodes CASSLAGPNSPLHF. The whole variable domain, remainder taken from reference TRBV7-6 and TRBJ1-6, is GAGVSQSPRYKVTKRGQDVALRCDPISGHVSLYWYRQALGQGPEFLTYFNYEAQQDKSGLPNDRFSAERPEGSISTLTIQRTEQRDSAMYRCASSLAGPNSPLHFGNGTRLTVT.

CDR3 nucleotides: TGTGCCAGCAGGGATGCGACAGGGGGCTACGAGCAGTACTTC. Encoded protein: CASRDATGGYEQYF. This chain connects TRBV6-7 to TRBJ2-7; 9 nucleotides line up with TRBD1. TRBV6-7 is known as an ORF, though its function is uncertain. The CDR3 is 14 amino acids. V lost 6 bases to trimming and J lost 3 bases; unmatched junction nucleotides: 6.

This clone appeared once. V and J are TRBV5-1 and TRBJ1-2; tentatively, D is TRBD1 (6 bases). Between the trimmed V and J ends, which lost 0 bases and 5 bases, there was a span of 17 bases. Germline V CDR1 and CDR2: SGHRS, YFSETQ. This CDR3 is built from 16 residues. CDR3 sequence reads: CASSLEVGGQGYGYTF. The CDR3 bases are TGCGCCAGCAGCTTGGAAGTTGGGGGGCAGGGTTATGGCTACACCTTC.

This clone was seen only a few times. The gene calls are TRBV5-1 and TRBJ2-7; D possibly corresponds to TRBD2 (6 bases). The germline V and J ends were trimmed by 4 bases and 0 bases, with 14 bases remaining between them. The CDR3 covers 15 residues. Per the germline V gene, CDR1 is SGHRS and CDR2 is YFSETQ. The DNA of the CDR3 is TGCGCCAGCAGCGGGGGGATACAGAGCTCCTACGAGCAGTACTTC. Translated, it gives CASSGGIQSSYEQYF. Supplemented by reference TRBV5-1 and TRBJ2-7, the full variable domain reads KAGVTQTPRYLIKTRGQQVTLSCSPISGHRSVSWYQQTPGQGLQFLFEYFSETQRNKGNFPGRFSGRQFSNSRSEMNVSTLELGDSALYLCASSGGIQSSYEQYFGPGTRLTVT.

This clone was seen a single time. The gene calls are TRBV5-1 and TRBJ2-5, with a possible D match to TRBD1 (6 bases). This CDR3 is 15 amino acids long. V dropped 0 bases and J dropped 5 bases, with 14 bases sitting between them. Germline V gives CDR1 SGHRS, CDR2 YFSETQ. The CDR3 DNA sequence: TGCGCCAGCAGCTTGGGACAGGTGAGGTGGGAGACCCAGTACTTC. Translated, it gives CASSLGQVRWETQYF.